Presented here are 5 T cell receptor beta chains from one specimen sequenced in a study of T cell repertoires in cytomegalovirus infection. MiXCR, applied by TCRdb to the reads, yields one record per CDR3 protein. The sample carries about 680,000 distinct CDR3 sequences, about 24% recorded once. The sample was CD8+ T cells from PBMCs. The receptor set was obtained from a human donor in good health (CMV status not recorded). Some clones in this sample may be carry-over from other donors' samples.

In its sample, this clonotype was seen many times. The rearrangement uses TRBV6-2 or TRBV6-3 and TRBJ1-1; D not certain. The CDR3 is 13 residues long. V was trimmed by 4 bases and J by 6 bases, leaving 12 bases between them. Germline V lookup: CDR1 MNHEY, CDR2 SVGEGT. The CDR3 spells CASSLNFLAEAFF. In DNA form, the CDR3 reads TGTGCCAGCAGTTTGAATTTTCTCGCTGAAGCTTTCTTT.

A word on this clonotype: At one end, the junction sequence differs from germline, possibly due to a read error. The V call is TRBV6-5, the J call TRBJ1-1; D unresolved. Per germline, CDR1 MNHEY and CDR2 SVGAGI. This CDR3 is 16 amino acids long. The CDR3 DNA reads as TGTGTCAGCAGTTACTCCCAAAAGGTTTTCGACACTGAAGCTTTCTTT. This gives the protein CVSSYSQKVFDTEAFF.

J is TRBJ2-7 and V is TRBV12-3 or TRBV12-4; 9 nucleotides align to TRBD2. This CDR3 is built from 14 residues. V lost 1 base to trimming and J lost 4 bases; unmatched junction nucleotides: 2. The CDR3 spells CASSLETSGYEQYF. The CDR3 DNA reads TGTGCCAGCAGTTTAGAGACTAGCGGATACGAGCAGTACTTC.

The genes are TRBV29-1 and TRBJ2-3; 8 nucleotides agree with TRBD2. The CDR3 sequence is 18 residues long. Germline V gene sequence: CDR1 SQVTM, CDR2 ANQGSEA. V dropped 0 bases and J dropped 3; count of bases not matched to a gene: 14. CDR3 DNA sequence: TGCAGCGTTGAAGATCGTTCTCGTGGGACTAGATTTACAGATACGCAGTATTTT. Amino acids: CSVEDRSRGTRFTDTQYF.

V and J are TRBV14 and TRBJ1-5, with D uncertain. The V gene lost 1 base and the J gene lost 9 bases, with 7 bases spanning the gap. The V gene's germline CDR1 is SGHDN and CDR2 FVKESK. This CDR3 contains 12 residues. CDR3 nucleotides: TGTGCCAGCAGCCAAGGCAAGTGGCCCCAGCATTTT. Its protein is CASSQGKWPQHF.